The 3 T cell receptor beta chains in this list originate from one sample, sequenced in a study of OX40 agonist ivuxolimab in advanced cancers. Here immunoSEQ multiplex PCR was the method, and the copy in TCRdb shows in-frame clones only, minus some. The data hold 85,000 to 120,000 clones, with 90% observed a single time. Here the sequenced sample was CD4+ or CD8+ T cells sorted from blood, taken in a trial of the OX40 agonist ivuxolimab. All receptors derive from an adult with an advanced solid tumor such as melanoma, head and neck, liver or kidney cancer.

This chain connects TRBV25-1 to TRBJ1-2; possibly TRBD1 for D (5 bases). Deletions cut 3 bases from V and 1 base from J, with 12 bases between. The CDR3 is made up of 15 amino acids. CDR1 is MGHDK, CDR2 SYGVNS, per germline. The CDR3 loop reads CASSETTVYNYGYTF. CDR3 bases: TGTGCCAGCAGTGAGACGACAGTCTATAACTATGGCTACACCTTC.

There are a few counts of this clone. The chain recombines TRBV5-6 with TRBJ1-6, with a weak D call TRBD1 (5 bases). Germline lookup yields CDR1 SGHDT and CDR2 YYEEEE. CDR3 size: 14 residues. The ends were cut back, 0 bases at V and 7 bases at J, with 8 bases in the middle. CDR3 in amino acids: CASSLGQGNSPLHF. CDR3 coding DNA: TGTGCCAGCAGCTTGGGGCAGGGAAATTCACCCCTCCACTTT.

The gene calls are TRBV30 and TRBJ1-4; D not resolved. The CDR3 sequence is 14 residues long. Germline lookup yields CDR1 GTSNPN and CDR2 SVGIG (reference sequence). Trimming removed 0 bases from V and 5 bases from J, with 10 bases in between. The CDR3 DNA follows: TGTGCCTGGAGTGTACACTTACAAAATGAAAAACTGTTTTTT. Its protein product is CAWSVHLQNEKLFF. Drawing the rest from reference TRBV30 and TRBJ1-4, the complete variable domain is SQTIHQWPATLVQPVGSPLSLECTVEGTSNPNLYWYRQAAGRGLQLLFYSVGIGQISSEVPQNLSASRPQDRQFILSSKKLLLSDSGFYLCAWSVHLQNEKLFFGSGTQLSVL.